The clone carrying this TCR delta chain has just a few counts. A read error likely explains this, since a far larger clone differs by one base. Per the germline V gene, CDR1 is GEAIGNYY and CDR2 is EKD. The V segment lost 0 bases and the J segment 2 bases; nucleotides outside the gene matches: 5. The CDR3 runs to 19 residues. These data belong to a study of gamma-delta chains in newborns, infants, children. Study-wide background: Innate gammadelta T cells reportedly expand polyclonally right after birth, driven by microbial exposure, per the title.

TCRdb reprocessed the reads through CATT. The table lists more than 14,000 delta-chain clones, roughly 7% of them singletons. The receptor was derived from a child who was a newborn, infant or young child, either healthy, febrile or measles-vaccinated (not recorded which). The sample taken for sequencing was blood. V and J are TRDV2 and TRDJ3, with 11 bases fitting TRDD3. CDR3 sequence: CACDTVLGDSPWDTRQMFF. Here the CDR3 DNA reads TGTGCCTGTGACACCGTACTGGGGGATAGCCCCTGGGACACCCGACAGATGTTTTTC.